One and the same sample provided the 13 T cell receptor beta chains below, sequenced in a study of T cell responses to AZD1222 COVID-19 vaccine. Assay used: immunoSEQ multiplex PCR; TCRdb lists only in-frame clones, some missing. Of fewer than 200,000 clones listed, about 86% were seen once; the top ten hold roughly 10%. Sequences were derived from peripheral blood, sampled 28 days after the second AZD1222 dose. The source of these receptors is an adult who received the AZD1222 COVID-19 vaccine.

The chain combines TRBV7-2 with TRBJ1-6; a possible D gene is TRBD1 (6 bases). The CDR3 totals 16 residues. V lost 2 bases, J lost 5 bases, and 13 bases lay in between. From germline, CDR1 is SGHTA and CDR2 FQGNSA. The CDR3 sequence is CASSLRGDANNSPLHF. The CDR3, as DNA: TGTGCCAGCAGCTTAAGGGGGGACGCAAATAATTCACCCCTCCACTTT.

This clone has just one count. The V call is TRBV5-1, the J call TRBJ1-1; D may be TRBD1 (5 bases). The CDR3 has 13 residues. Between the trimmed V and J ends, which lost 5 bases and 8 bases, there was a span of 16 bases. Germline CDR1 SGHRS, CDR2 YFSETQ. In DNA form, the CDR3 reads TGCGCCAGCAGGATACAGGAAAGCACAGAAGCTTTCTTT. Translated, it gives CASRIQESTEAFF.

The V gene is TRBV6-5, the J gene TRBJ1-1; the D is unclear. Germline-derived CDR1 and CDR2 are MNHEY and SVGAGI. The V gene lost 5 bases and the J gene lost 1 base, with 8 bases spanning the gap. The CDR3 has 13 amino acids. CDR3 sequence: CASSTDPNTEAFF. The CDR3 DNA reads as TGTGCCAGCAGTACGGACCCGAACACTGAAGCTTTCTTT.

V is TRBV11-1 and J is TRBJ2-3; a possible D gene is TRBD2 (5 bases). The germline V and J ends were trimmed by 3 bases and 5 bases, with 12 bases remaining between them. The CDR3 contains 14 residues. Germline assignment: CDR1 SGHAT and CDR2 FQDESV (reference sequence). CDR3 sequence (DNA): TGTGCCAGCAGCTTCGCGGGCGCGATAGATACGCAGTATTTT. Its protein product is CASSFAGAIDTQYF.

This rearrangement joins TRBV5-6 to TRBJ1-2; 10 bases map to TRBD1. The CDR3 spans 17 residues. Germline assignment: CDR1 SGHDT and CDR2 YYEEEE. J lost 3 bases, V lost 0 bases, and 8 bases had no gene match. This CDR3 reads CASSLAMGQGNYYGYTF. The CDR3 nucleotides read TGTGCCAGCAGCTTGGCCATGGGACAGGGGAATTACTATGGCTACACCTTC.

The chain links TRBV11-2 to TRBJ1-1; D is ambiguous. This CDR3 is built from 13 residues. The germline V and J ends were trimmed by 3 bases and 5 bases, with 10 bases remaining between them. Germline lookup yields CDR1 SGHAT and CDR2 FQNNGV. The CDR3 loop is CASSLQSGTEAFF. CDR3 bases: TGTGCCAGCAGCTTGCAGTCTGGGACTGAAGCTTTCTTT.

This CDR3 is CASSFSGGTEAFF. CDR3 DNA: TGTGCCAGCAGCTTCTCAGGGGGCACTGAAGCTTTCTTT. The chain recombines TRBV5-5 with TRBJ1-1, with 7 bases fitting TRBD1. Germline V gene data show CDR1 as SGHKS and CDR2 as YYEKEE (reference sequence). This CDR3 region has 13 residues. Trimming took 2 bases from V and 4 from J; bases not matched to a gene: 2.

The CDR3 loop reads CASSQGGQNYGYTF. The CDR3 DNA is TGCGCCAGCAGCCAAGGGGGGCAGAACTATGGCTACACCTTC. This rearrangement joins TRBV4-3 to TRBJ1-2; possible D gene TRBD1, 6 bases. The CDR3 loop spans 14 amino acids. The V end was cut by 1 base, the J end by 2 bases, with 8 bases between. Germline loops: CDR1 LGHNA, CDR2 YSLEER.

A note on this clone: The same CDR3 also results from other DNA sequences found in this sample. The J gene is TRBJ1-1, the V gene TRBV20-1; D call uncertain. Deletions cut 5 bases from V and 1 base from J, with 5 bases between. The CDR3 runs 11 residues. Germline CDR1 is DFQATT and CDR2 is SNEGSKA (reference sequence). CDR3 in amino acids: CSAEGNTEAFF. DNA of the CDR3: TGCAGTGCTGAGGGGAACACTGAAGCTTTCTTT.

The chain joins TRBV5-6 to TRBJ1-5; 8 bases map to TRBD1. With V trimmed by 4 bases and J by 4 bases, 7 bases remained unmatched. Germline V lookup: CDR1 SGHDT, CDR2 YYEEEE. This CDR3 is built from 15 residues. In DNA, the CDR3 is TGTGCCAGCAGCGGAGGGACAGGAGGAAATCAGCCCCAGCATTTT. This gives the protein CASSGGTGGNQPQHF.

The chain couples TRBV29-1 to TRBJ2-7, with TRBD1 matching over 7 bases. CDR3 size: 13 residues. Germline-derived CDR1 and CDR2 are SQVTM and ANQGSEA. J was trimmed by 3 bases and V by 5 bases; bases with no gene match: 7. CDR3 sequence (DNA): TGCAGCGTTACCGGACAGGCCCACTACGAGCAGTACTTC. Encoded protein: CSVTGQAHYEQYF.

J is TRBJ2-1 and V is TRBV3-1 (or the pseudogene TRBV3-2); D is perhaps TRBD1 (5 bases). The CDR3 runs 13 residues. CDR1 is LGHDT, CDR2 YNNKEL, per germline (reference sequence). V lost 10 bases to trimming and J lost 1 base, with 11 bases between them. The CDR3 region is CANRAGSYNEQFF. As DNA, the CDR3 is TGTGCCAATCGGGCAGGGTCCTACAATGAGCAGTTCTTC.

The V call is TRBV29-1, the J call TRBJ2-2; possibly TRBD2 for D (5 bases). The CDR3 covers 14 residues. The ends were cut back, 7 bases at V and 0 bases at J, with 12 bases in the middle. The germline gives CDR1 SQVTM, CDR2 ANQGSEA. The chain's CDR3 is CSARPGSNTGELFF. CDR3 nucleotide sequence: TGCAGCGCTAGACCGGGGTCGAACACCGGGGAGCTGTTTTTT.